This T cell receptor (beta chain) is from a study of T cell repertoires in cytomegalovirus infection. V trimming: 4 bases; J trimming: 2 bases; junction bases outside the gene matches: 8. The CDR3 has 15 amino acids. In germline, CDR1 is SGHNT, CDR2 YYREEE (reference sequence). TCRdb fed the reads into MiXCR, producing one record per CDR3 protein. The repertoire holds 200,000 or so distinct CDR3 sequences, approximately 30% seen once, with roughly 31% in the top ten. This chain joins TRBV5-4 and TRBJ1-2; 7 nucleotides match TRBD1. Sequenced material: PBMCs. The sequence was collected from a human donor in good health (CMV status not recorded). Some clones in this sample may be carry-over from other donors' samples. This CDR3 reads CASSVPGTANYGYTF. The CDR3, as DNA: TGTGCCAGCAGCGTCCCGGGGACAGCAAACTATGGCTACACCTTC.